Listed here is a single TCR beta chain. This entry belongs to a study of blood T cells in healthy people across ages. V was shortened by 0 bases and J by 8 bases, with 19 bases between the two germline ends. This CDR3 is built from 15 residues. From germline, CDR1 is DFQATT and CDR2 SNEGSKA (reference sequence). The authors ran a second PCR of roughly 6 to 12 cycles using a sample-barcoded 5' primer and a J-beta primer mix. TCRdb analysed the 5' RACE reads with MiXCR anew, one entry per CDR3 protein. Seen here are 1.5 million to 1.8 million distinct CDR3 sequences, 35% to 45% observed once, and the top ten hold less than 5%.

The origin of this receptor is a young woman in good health. The specimen sequenced was blood. The J gene is TRBJ1-2, the V gene TRBV20-1; D gene unclear. CDR3 sequence reads: CSARDLVSYHFGYTF. CDR3 DNA sequence: TGCAGTGCTAGAGATCTCGTGTCCTATCATTTCGGCTACACCTTC.